Listed here are 14 T cell receptor beta chains from one sample, sequenced in a study of beta chain features in type 1 diabetes. The investigators reverse transcribed all of the isolated RNA, so they sequenced expressed TCRB transcripts. TCRdb keeps only in-frame clones here, not all; method: immunoSEQ multiplex PCR. There are some 150,000 clones in the sample; 9.2% occur only once, and about 0.68% lies in the top ten. The sequenced sample consisted of central memory CD4+ T cells from blood. These receptors were obtained from a man younger than 35 in good health.

This clone came up a few times. This chain connects TRBV13 to TRBJ2-3; 11 positions agree with TRBD2. This CDR3 comprises 19 residues. Germline V gene data show CDR1 as PRHDT and CDR2 as FYEKMQ (reference sequence). Trimming removed 7 bases from V and 0 bases from J; junction bases left unmatched: 15. The CDR3 region has the DNA TGTGCCAGCACTTTCCTGGTCCTAGCGGGGGGCGGGAGCACAGATACGCAGTATTTT. Protein product: CASTFLVLAGGGSTDTQYF. The variable domain in full, with the rest retrieved from reference TRBV13 and TRBJ2-3, is AAGVIQSPRHLIKEKRETATLKCYPIPRHDTVYWYQQGPGQDPQFLISFYEKMQSDKGSIPDRFSAQQFSDYHSELNMSSLELGDSALYFCASTFLVLAGGGSTDTQYFGPGTRLTVL.

This clone has only a few counts. This sequence joins TRBV7-8 and TRBJ1-2; possible D gene TRBD1, 6 bases. V lost 0 bases and J lost 4, with 9 bases in between. The CDR3 runs to 14 residues. Germline V gene data show CDR1 as SGHVS and CDR2 as FQNEAQ. This CDR3 is CASSLALGAYGYTF. The CDR3 bases are TGTGCCAGCAGCTTAGCGCTGGGGGCCTATGGCTACACCTTC.

The chain has TRBV5-1 and TRBJ2-3, with 8 positions matching TRBD2. The germline V gene has CDR1 SGHRS and CDR2 YFSETQ. The CDR3 length is 14 residues. The V segment lost 4 bases and the J segment 5 bases; nucleotides outside the gene matches: 6. As DNA, the CDR3 is TGCGCCAGCAGCGCCGCGGGGGGCCAAGATACGCAGTATTTT. Translated, it gives CASSAAGGQDTQYF. Combining the CDR3 with reference TRBV5-1 and TRBJ2-3 gives the whole variable domain KAGVTQTPRYLIKTRGQQVTLSCSPISGHRSVSWYQQTPGQGLQFLFEYFSETQRNKGNFPGRFSGRQFSNSRSEMNVSTLELGDSALYLCASSAAGGQDTQYFGPGTRLTVL.

This clone was detected only a few times. The V and J genes are TRBV18 and TRBJ1-1; perhaps TRBD1 as D (6 bases). This CDR3 is 14 amino acids long. The V and J ends lost 6 bases and 8 bases respectively, with 19 bases between them. From germline, CDR1 is KGHSH and CDR2 LQKENI. The CDR3 loop reads CASSQYSGELEAFF. CDR3 sequence (DNA): TGTGCCAGCTCCCAATATTCAGGGGAGCTGGAAGCTTTCTTT.

This clone has a handful of counts. The CDR3 protein is CASSRDREADTQYF. CDR3 in DNA: TGTGCCAGCAGCCGGGACAGGGAAGCAGATACGCAGTATTTT. The chain joins TRBV5-5 to TRBJ2-3; TRBD1 aligns across 9 bases. In germline, CDR1 is SGHKS, CDR2 YYEKEE (reference sequence). The CDR3 covers 14 residues. V shed 4 bases, J shed 4 bases, and the junction held 4 bases outside the gene matches. Variable domain in full (rest from reference TRBV5-5 and TRBJ2-3): DAGVTQSPTHLIKTRGQQVTLRCSPISGHKSVSWYQQVLGQGPQFIFQYYEKEERGRGNFPDRFSARQFPNYSSELNVNALLLGDSALYLCASSRDREADTQYFGPGTRLTVL.

This clone was observed a handful of times. The rearrangement joins TRBV1 to TRBJ2-5; the table's TRBD1 call for D was not verified on the DNA. TRBV1 counts as a pseudogene. CDR3 length: 17 residues. CDR3 sequence (DNA): TGCACCAGCAGCCAAAAGACTATCCCAGGGGGCGAAGAGACCCAGTACTTC. Translating gives CTSSQKTIPGGEETQYF.

This clone was seen many times. This chain joins TRBV7-2 and TRBJ1-6; TRBD1 matches 8 bases. Germline CDR1 is SGHTA and CDR2 is FQGNSA. The CDR3 runs to 18 residues. V was clipped by 0 bases and J by 3 bases; unmatched bases: 7. The CDR3 DNA is TGTGCCAGCAGCTTAGCAAGGACAGGGCGGCTCTATAATTCACCCCTCCACTTT. Translation: CASSLARTGRLYNSPLHF.

This clone occurred a few times. The CDR3 DNA is TGTGCCAGCAGCCGCAGGGTGGGCGAGACCCAGTACTTC. This codes for CASSRRVGETQYF. V usage is TRBV7-2 and J usage is TRBJ2-5, with TRBD1 as a possible D gene (5 bases). V was shortened by 5 bases and J by 5 bases, with 12 bases between the two germline ends. The CDR3 length is 13 residues. Germline CDR1 SGHTA, CDR2 FQGNSA.

This chain links TRBV10-2 with TRBJ1-1, with a tentative D call TRBD1 (6 bases). The V gene's germline CDR1 is WSHSY and CDR2 SAAADI. The V gene lost 6 bases and the J gene lost 2 bases, with 16 bases spanning the gap. The CDR3 length is 15 residues. This CDR3 is CASSPAGTLNTEAFF. The CDR3 DNA is TGCGCCAGCAGCCCAGCCGGGACACTAAACACTGAAGCTTTCTTT.

V is TRBV7-8 and J is TRBJ2-1; D is possibly TRBD2 (5 bases). The V gene lost 4 bases and the J gene lost 4 bases, with 17 bases spanning the gap. The germline CDR1 and CDR2 sequences are SGHVS and FQNEAQ. The CDR3 is 16 amino acids. The CDR3 nucleotides are TGTGCCAGCAGCTACTTCGACGGGGTTCGGTACAATGAGCAGTTCTTC. This gives the protein CASSYFDGVRYNEQFF. The whole variable domain, remainder taken from reference TRBV7-8 and TRBJ2-1, is GAGVSQSPRYKVAKRGQDVALRCDPISGHVSLFWYQQALGQGPEFLTYFQNEAQLDKSGLPSDRFFAERPEGSVSTLKIQRTQQEDSAVYLCASSYFDGVRYNEQFFGPGTRLTVL.

This clone was detected ten times or more. The rearrangement joins TRBV27 to TRBJ1-1; no firm D call. V lost 3 bases and J 5 bases, leaving 13 bases between the germline ends. Per germline, CDR1 MNHEY and CDR2 SMNVEV (reference sequence). This CDR3 comprises 14 residues. The CDR3, as DNA: TGTGCCAGCAGTTTCAGCCGGGGTCGGACTGAAGCTTTCTTT. It specifies CASSFSRGRTEAFF.

The chain has TRBV7-2 and TRBJ1-2; maybe TRBD1 (5 bases). Trimming left V 4 bases short and J 11 bases short, with 20 bases between. Looked up from germline, CDR1 is SGHTA and CDR2 is FQGNSA. There are 14 residues in the CDR3. The CDR3 region has the DNA TGTGCCAGCAGCTCCATGGGGGGTTTCGGTGGTTACACCTTC. This encodes CASSSMGGFGGYTF.

In its sample, this clone was seen many times. CDR3 in amino acids: CASSGRVGNTIYF. The CDR3 nucleotides read TGTGCCAGCAGCGGCAGGGTTGGAAACACCATATATTTT. The J gene is TRBJ1-3, the V gene TRBV11-2, with a tentative D call TRBD1 (5 bases). Trimming took off 5 bases at V and 3 bases at J, with 8 bases between the two ends. This CDR3 spans 13 amino acids. Germline V CDR1 and CDR2: SGHAT, FQNNGV.

This clone has more than one count but fewer than ten. V is TRBV7-2 and J is TRBJ1-5; a possible D gene is TRBD1 (5 bases). Germline V lookup: CDR1 SGHTA, CDR2 FQGNSA. The CDR3 has 15 amino acids. V was shortened by 4 bases and J by 3 bases, with 13 bases between the two germline ends. In nucleotides, the CDR3 is TGTGCCAGCAGCTACCGGCATGGGGCCAATCAGCCCCAGCATTTT. Its translation is CASSYRHGANQPQHF.